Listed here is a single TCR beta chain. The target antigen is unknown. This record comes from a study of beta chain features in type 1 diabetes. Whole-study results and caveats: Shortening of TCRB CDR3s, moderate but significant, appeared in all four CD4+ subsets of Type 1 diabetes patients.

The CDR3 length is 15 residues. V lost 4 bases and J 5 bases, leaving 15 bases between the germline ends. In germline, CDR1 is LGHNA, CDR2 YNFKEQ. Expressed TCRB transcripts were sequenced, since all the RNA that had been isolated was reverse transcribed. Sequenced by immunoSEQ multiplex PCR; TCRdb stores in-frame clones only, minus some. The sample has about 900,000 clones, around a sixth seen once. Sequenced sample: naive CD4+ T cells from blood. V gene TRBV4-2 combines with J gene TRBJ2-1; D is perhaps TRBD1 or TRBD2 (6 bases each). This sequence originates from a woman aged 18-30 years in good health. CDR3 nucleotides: TGTGCCAGCAGCCCACAGGGACTGGACGACAATGAGCAGTTCTTC. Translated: CASSPQGLDDNEQFF.